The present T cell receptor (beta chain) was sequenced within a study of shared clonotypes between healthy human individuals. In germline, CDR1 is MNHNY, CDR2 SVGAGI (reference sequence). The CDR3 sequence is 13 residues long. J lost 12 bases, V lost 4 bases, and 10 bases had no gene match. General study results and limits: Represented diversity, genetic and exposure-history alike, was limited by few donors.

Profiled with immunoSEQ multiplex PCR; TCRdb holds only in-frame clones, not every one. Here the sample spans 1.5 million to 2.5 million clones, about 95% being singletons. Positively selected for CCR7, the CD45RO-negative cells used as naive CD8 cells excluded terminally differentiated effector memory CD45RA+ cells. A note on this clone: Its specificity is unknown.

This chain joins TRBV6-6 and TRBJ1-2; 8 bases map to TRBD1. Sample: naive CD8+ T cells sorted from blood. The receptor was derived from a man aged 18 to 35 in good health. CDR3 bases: TGTGCCAGCAGTTCCGGGACAGGCTTTAGGAACACCTTC. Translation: CASSSGTGFRNTF.